This entry describes one T cell receptor (beta chain). Its matching antigen is unknown. The data are from a study of cytomegalovirus exposure and HLA in healthy donors. CDR1 and CDR2 from the germline V gene are KGHSH and LQKENI. This CDR3 spans 15 amino acids. Trimming removed 2 bases from V and 1 base from J; junction bases left unmatched: 4. Use of 60 Vbeta and 13 Jbeta primers characterized the PCR. Sequencing used immunoSEQ multiplex PCR; TCRdb keeps in-frame clones, though not all of them. The sample contains about 150,000 clones, about 75% of which appear only once. General study results and limits: There was a cluster of highly shared sequence variants that was likely a sequencing artifact.

The source is a man between 18 and 35 years old in good health and CMV-seropositive. The sequencing sample was made of PBMCs. The chain combines TRBV18 with TRBJ2-7; 8 nucleotides line up with TRBD2. CDR3 nucleotide sequence: TGTGCCAGCTCACCAGGGACTAGGGGATCCTACGAGCAGTACTTC. Encoded protein: CASSPGTRGSYEQYF.